Shown below are 4 T cell receptor beta chains from a single sample sequenced in a study of shared clonotypes between healthy human individuals. Sequenced by immunoSEQ multiplex PCR; TCRdb stores in-frame clones only, minus some. This table has over 2 million clones, about 95% appearing once. Naive-designated CD8 cells lacked CD45RO, were positively enriched for CCR7, and omitted terminally differentiated effector memory CD45RA+ cells. The sequenced sample was naive CD8+ T cells sorted from blood. These receptors originate from a man younger than 35 in good health.

The chain links TRBV30 to TRBJ2-7; tentative D call: TRBD1 (6 bases). Trimming took off 4 bases at V and 0 bases at J, with 19 bases between the two ends. Germline V gene lookup returns CDR1 GTSNPN and CDR2 SVGIG (reference sequence). The CDR3 runs 16 residues. This CDR3 reads CAWNLGQPLDSYEQYF. The CDR3 coding sequence is TGTGCCTGGAATCTTGGACAGCCTCTAGACTCCTACGAGCAGTACTTC.

The CDR3 DNA sequence: TGTGCCAGCAGCTTTAGGGACGGCTATAACTATGGCTACACCTTC. Protein: CASSFRDGYNYGYTF. This chain uses TRBV7-8 with TRBJ1-2; possibly TRBD1 for D (5 bases). The germline V gene has CDR1 SGHVS and CDR2 FQNEAQ. V was clipped by 3 bases and J by 1 base, with 12 bases between them. This CDR3 has 15 amino acids.

The V call is TRBV7-2, the J call TRBJ2-3, with a possible D match to TRBD2 (5 bases). V lost 4 bases and J lost 4, with 9 bases in between. The CDR3 spans 13 residues. Germline assignment: CDR1 SGHTA and CDR2 FQGNSA. The CDR3 DNA reads as TGTGCCAGCAGCTCTAGCCCCCCAGATACGCAGTATTTT. Residues: CASSSSPPDTQYF.

The chain uses TRBV9 and TRBJ2-7; D gene ambiguous. The germline V gene has CDR1 SGDLS and CDR2 YYNGEE. The CDR3 sequence is 14 residues long. V dropped 8 bases and J dropped 3 bases, with 18 bases sitting between them. This chain's CDR3 is CARNKLAVRYEQYF. The CDR3 coding sequence is TGTGCCAGAAATAAATTGGCAGTCCGCTACGAGCAGTACTTC.